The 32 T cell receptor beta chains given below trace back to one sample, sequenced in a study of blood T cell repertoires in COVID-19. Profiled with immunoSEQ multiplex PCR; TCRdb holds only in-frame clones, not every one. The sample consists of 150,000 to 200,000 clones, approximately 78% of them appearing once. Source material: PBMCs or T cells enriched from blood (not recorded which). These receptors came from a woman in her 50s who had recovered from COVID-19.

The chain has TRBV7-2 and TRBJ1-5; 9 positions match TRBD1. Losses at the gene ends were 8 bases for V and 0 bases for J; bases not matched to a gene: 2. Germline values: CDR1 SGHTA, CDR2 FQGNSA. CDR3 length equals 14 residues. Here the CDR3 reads CASGQGISNQPQHF. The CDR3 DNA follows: TGTGCCAGCGGACAGGGGATTAGCAATCAGCCCCAGCATTTT.

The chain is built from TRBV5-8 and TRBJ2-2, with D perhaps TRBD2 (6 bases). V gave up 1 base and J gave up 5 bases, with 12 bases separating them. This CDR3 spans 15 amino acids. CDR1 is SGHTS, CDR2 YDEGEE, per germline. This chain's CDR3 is CASSLMRGGTGELFF. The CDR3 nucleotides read TGTGCCAGCAGCTTGATGCGGGGAGGTACCGGGGAGCTGTTTTTT.

The CDR3: CASSQDPGGSYNEQFF. CDR3 sequence (DNA): TGTGCCAGCAGCCAAGATCCGGGAGGATCCTACAATGAGCAGTTCTTC. The chain carries TRBV14 and TRBJ2-1, with TRBD2 identical over 7 bases. Per germline, CDR1 SGHDN and CDR2 FVKESK. The CDR3 runs 16 residues. Trimming removed 0 bases from V and 1 base from J; junction bases left unmatched: 3.

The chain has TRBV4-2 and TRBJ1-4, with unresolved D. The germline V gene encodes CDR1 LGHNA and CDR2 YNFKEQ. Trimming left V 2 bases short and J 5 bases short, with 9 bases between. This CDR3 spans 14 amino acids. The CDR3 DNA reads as TGTGCCAGCAGCCAAAGCCACAGCAATGAAAAACTGTTTTTT. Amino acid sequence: CASSQSHSNEKLFF.

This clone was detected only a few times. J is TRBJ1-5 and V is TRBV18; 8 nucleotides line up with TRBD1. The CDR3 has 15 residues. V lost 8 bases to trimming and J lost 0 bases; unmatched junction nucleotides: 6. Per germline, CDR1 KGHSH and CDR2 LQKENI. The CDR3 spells CASRTGINSNQPQHF. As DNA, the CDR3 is TGTGCCAGCAGGACAGGGATAAATAGCAATCAGCCCCAGCATTTT.

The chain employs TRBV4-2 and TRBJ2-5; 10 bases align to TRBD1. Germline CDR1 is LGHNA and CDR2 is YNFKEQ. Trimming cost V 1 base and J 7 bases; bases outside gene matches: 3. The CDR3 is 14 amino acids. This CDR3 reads CASSQGTGGTTQYF. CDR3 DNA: TGTGCCAGCAGCCAAGGGACAGGGGGAACGACCCAGTACTTC.

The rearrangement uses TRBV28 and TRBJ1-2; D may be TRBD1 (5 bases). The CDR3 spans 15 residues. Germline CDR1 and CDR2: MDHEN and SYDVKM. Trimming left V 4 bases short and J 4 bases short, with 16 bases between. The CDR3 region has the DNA TGTGCCAGCAGTTCCCTGACCGGGGGTTCCTATGGCTACACCTTC. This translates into CASSSLTGGSYGYTF.

CDR3 region: CASNGASSYEQYF. The CDR3 region has the DNA TGTGCCAGCAATGGGGCGAGCTCCTACGAGCAGTACTTC. This rearrangement joins TRBV27 to TRBJ2-7; a possible D gene is TRBD1 (5 bases). CDR3 length: 13 amino acids. Germline CDR1 and CDR2: MNHEY and SMNVEV (reference sequence). Trimming pared 7 bases from V and 0 bases from J, leaving 10 bases between.

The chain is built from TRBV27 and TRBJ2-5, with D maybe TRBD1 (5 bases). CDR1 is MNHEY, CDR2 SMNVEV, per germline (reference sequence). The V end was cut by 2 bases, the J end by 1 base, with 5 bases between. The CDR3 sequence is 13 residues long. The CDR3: CASSLGAQETQYF. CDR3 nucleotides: TGTGCCAGCAGTTTAGGGGCCCAAGAGACCCAGTACTTC.

CDR3 in amino acids: CASSWGQSSGNTIYF. For the CDR3, the DNA is TGTGCCAGCAGCTGGGGACAGTCGTCTGGAAACACCATATATTTT. The chain carries TRBV11-2 and TRBJ1-3, with 7 bases identical to TRBD1. CDR1 and CDR2 from the germline V gene are SGHAT and FQNNGV. The ends lost 4 bases at V and 1 base at J; junction bases unmatched: 4. This CDR3 is 15 amino acids long.

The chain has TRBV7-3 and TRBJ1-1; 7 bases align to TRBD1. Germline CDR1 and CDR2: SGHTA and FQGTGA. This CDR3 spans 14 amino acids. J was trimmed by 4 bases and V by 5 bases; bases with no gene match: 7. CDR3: CASSPSTGSTEAFF. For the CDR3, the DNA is TGTGCCAGCAGCCCCTCGACAGGGAGCACTGAAGCTTTCTTT. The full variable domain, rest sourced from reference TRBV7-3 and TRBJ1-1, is GAGVSQTPSNKVTEKGKYVELRCDPISGHTALYWYRQSLGQGPEFLIYFQGTGAADDSGLPNDRFFAVRPEGSVSTLKIQRTERGDSAVYLCASSPSTGSTEAFFGQGTRLTVV.

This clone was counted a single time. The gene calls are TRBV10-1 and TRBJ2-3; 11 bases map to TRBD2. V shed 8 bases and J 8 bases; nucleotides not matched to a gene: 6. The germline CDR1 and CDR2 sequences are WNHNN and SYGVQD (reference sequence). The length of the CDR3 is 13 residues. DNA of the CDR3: TGCGCCAGCGGAACTAGCGGGAGTGGTACGCAGTATTTT. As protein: CASGTSGSGTQYF.

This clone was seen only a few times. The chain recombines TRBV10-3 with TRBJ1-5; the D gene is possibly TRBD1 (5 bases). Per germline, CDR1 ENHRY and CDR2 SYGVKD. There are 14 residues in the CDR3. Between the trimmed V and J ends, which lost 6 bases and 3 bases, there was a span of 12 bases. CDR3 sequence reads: CAIRDGGDNQPQHF. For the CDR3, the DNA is TGTGCCATCAGGGATGGAGGGGACAATCAGCCCCAGCATTTT.

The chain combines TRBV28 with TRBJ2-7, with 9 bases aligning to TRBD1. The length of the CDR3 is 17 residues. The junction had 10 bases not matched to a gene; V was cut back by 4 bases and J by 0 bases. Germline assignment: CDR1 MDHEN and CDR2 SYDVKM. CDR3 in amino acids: CASSSITTGGASYEQYF. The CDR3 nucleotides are TGTGCCAGCAGTTCCATCACTACAGGGGGCGCCTCCTACGAGCAGTACTTC.

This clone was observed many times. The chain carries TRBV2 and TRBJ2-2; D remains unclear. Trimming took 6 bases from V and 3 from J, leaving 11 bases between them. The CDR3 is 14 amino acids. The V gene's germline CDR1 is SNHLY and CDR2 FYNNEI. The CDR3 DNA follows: TGTGCCAGCAGCGCTACTACGTACACCGGGGAGCTGTTTTTT. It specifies CASSATTYTGELFF.

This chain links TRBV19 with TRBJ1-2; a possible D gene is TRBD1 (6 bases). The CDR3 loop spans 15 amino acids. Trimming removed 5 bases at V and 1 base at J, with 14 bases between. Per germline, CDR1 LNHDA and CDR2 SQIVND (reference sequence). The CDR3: CASSEGTGFNYGYTF. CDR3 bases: TGTGCCAGTAGTGAAGGAACAGGGTTTAACTATGGCTACACCTTC.

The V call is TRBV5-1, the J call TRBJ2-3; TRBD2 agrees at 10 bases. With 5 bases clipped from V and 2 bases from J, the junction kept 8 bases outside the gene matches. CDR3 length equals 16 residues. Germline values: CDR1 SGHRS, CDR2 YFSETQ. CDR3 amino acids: CASRAGTSAPTDTQYF. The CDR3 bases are TGCGCCAGCAGGGCCGGGACTAGCGCCCCCACAGATACGCAGTATTTT. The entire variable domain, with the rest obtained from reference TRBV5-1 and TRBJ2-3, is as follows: KAGVTQTPRYLIKTRGQQVTLSCSPISGHRSVSWYQQTPGQGLQFLFEYFSETQRNKGNFPGRFSGRQFSNSRSEMNVSTLELGDSALYLCASRAGTSAPTDTQYFGPGTRLTVL.

CDR3 coding DNA: TGTGCAAGTCGCTTAGTTCTAGGTAGCAATCAGCCCCAGCATTTT. Translating it yields CASRLVLGSNQPQHF. This chain joins TRBV12-2 and TRBJ1-5. TRBV12-2 is termed a pseudogene. There are 15 residues in the CDR3.

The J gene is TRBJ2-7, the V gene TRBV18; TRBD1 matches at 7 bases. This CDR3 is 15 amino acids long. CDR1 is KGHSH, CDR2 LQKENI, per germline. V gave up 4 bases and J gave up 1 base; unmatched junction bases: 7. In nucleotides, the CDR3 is TGTGCCAGCTCACGTCCCGGGACAGCTTCCTACGAGCAGTACTTC. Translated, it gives CASSRPGTASYEQYF. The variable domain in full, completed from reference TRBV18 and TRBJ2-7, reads NAGVMQNPRHLVRRRGQEARLRCSPMKGHSHVYWYRQLPEEGLKFMVYLQKENIIDESGMPKERFSAEFPKEGPSILRIQQVVRGDSAAYFCASSRPGTASYEQYFGPGTRLTVT.

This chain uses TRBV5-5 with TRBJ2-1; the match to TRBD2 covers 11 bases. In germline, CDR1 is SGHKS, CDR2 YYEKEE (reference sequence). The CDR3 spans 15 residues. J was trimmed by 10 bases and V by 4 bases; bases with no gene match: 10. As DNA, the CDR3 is TGTGCCAGCAGCCCCCGGGCTAGCGGGAGGTCCGAGCAGTTCTTC. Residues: CASSPRASGRSEQFF.

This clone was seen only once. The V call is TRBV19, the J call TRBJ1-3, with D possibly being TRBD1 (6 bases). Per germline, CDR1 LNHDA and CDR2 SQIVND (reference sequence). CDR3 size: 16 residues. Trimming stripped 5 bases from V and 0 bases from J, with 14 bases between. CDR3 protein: CASSPGRGISGNTIYF. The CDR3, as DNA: TGTGCCAGTAGTCCTGGAAGGGGGATCTCTGGAAACACCATATATTTT.

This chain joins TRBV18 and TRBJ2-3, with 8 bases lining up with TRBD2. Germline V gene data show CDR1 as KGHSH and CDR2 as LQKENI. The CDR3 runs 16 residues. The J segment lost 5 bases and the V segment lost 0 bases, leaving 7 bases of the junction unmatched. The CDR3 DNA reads TGTGCCAGCTCACCACCGATGACTAGCGTTGGAGATACGCAGTATTTT. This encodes CASSPPMTSVGDTQYF.

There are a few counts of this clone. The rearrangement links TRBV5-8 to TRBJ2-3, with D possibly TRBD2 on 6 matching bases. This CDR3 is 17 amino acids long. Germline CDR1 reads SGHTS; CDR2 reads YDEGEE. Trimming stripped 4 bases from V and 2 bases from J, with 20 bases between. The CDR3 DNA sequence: TGTGCCAGCAGCCGGCGGTGGATTAGCGGCTACACAGATACGCAGTATTTT. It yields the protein CASSRRWISGYTDTQYF.

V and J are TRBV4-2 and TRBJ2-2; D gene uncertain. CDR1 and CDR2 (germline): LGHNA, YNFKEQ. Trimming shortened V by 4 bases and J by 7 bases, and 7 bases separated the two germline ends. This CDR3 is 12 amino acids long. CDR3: CASSPSNGELFF. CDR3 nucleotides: TGTGCCAGCAGCCCGAGCAACGGGGAGCTGTTTTTT.

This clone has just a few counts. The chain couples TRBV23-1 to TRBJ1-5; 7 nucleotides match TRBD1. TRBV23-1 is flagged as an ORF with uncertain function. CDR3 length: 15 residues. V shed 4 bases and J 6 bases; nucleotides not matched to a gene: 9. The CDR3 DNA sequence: TGCGCCAGCAGTCCCCCGACAGGGAGGTGTCAGCCCCAGCATTTT. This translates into CASSPPTGRCQPQHF.

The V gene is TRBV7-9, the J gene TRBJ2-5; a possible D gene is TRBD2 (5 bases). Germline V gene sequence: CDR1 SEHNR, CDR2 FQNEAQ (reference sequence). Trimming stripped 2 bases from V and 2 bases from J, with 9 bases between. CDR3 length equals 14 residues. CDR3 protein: CASSLNRGQETQYF. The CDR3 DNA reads TGTGCCAGCAGCTTAAATCGGGGACAAGAGACCCAGTACTTC.

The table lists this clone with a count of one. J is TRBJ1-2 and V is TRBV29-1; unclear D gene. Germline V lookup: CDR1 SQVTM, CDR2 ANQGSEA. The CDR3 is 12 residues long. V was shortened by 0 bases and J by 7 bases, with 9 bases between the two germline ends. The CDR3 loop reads CSVEEWRGGYTF. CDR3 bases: TGCAGCGTTGAAGAGTGGCGGGGTGGCTACACCTTC.

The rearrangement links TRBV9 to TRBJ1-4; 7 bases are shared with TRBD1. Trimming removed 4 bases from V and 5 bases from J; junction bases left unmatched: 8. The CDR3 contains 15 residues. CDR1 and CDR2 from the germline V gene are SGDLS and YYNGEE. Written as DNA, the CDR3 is TGTGCCAGCAGCCCGAGCTTGACAGGGAATGAAAAACTGTTTTTT. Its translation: CASSPSLTGNEKLFF.

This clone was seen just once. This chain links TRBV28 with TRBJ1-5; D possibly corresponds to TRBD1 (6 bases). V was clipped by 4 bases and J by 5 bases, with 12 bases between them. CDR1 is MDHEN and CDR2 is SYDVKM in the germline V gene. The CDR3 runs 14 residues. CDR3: CASSSSDSHQPQHF. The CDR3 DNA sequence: TGTGCCAGCAGTTCCTCGGACAGCCATCAGCCCCAGCATTTT.

The CDR3 nucleotides are TGTGCCAGCAGCGAAGAGTCGAAGGGAGTTTCCGGGGAGCTGTTTTTT. It yields the protein CASSEESKGVSGELFF. The chain has TRBV9 and TRBJ2-2; possible D gene TRBD2, 5 bases. The CDR3 length is 16 residues. CDR1 SGDLS and CDR2 YYNGEE come from the germline V gene. V was shortened by 3 bases and J by 6 bases, with 18 bases between the two germline ends.

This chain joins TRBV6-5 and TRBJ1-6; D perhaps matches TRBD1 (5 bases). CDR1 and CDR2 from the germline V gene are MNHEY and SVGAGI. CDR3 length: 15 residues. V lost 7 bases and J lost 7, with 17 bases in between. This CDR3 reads CASTPTGVSNSPLHF. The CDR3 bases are TGTGCCAGCACTCCCACGGGGGTTAGCAATTCACCCCTCCACTTT.

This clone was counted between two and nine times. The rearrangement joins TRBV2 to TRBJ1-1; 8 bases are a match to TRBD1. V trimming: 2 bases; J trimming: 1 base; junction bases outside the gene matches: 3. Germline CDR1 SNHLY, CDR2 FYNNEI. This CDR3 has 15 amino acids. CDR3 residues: CASSERGQGNTEAFF. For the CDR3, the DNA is TGTGCCAGCAGTGAACGAGGACAGGGGAACACTGAAGCTTTCTTT.